Shown below are 31 T cell receptor beta chains from a single sample sequenced in a study of blood T cell repertoires in COVID-19 (dated by TCRdb to 2020 to 2021). Library preparation employed the immunoSEQ multiplex PCR assay. Drawn from immuneACCESS, this table holds only the in-frame rearrangements with V and J called that TCRdb kept. Clones are partly lost; checked studies trace under half to an unresolved V gene and leave the rest unexplained. Present in this sample are about 140,000 clones, 65% to 90% of which were seen just once. The ten most abundant clones make up about 2.9% of the sample. The sequenced material came from peripheral blood. Receptors were obtained from a man aged 45-65 years with acute or convalescent COVID-19.

This chain connects TRBV9 to TRBJ1-4; D is perhaps TRBD1 (5 bases). This CDR3 region has 16 residues. V gave up 4 bases and J gave up 0 bases, with 13 bases separating them. Germline V CDR1 and CDR2: SGDLS, YYNGEE. CDR3 sequence (DNA): TGTGCCAGCAGCTCTGGAACAGGCGCAACTAATGAAAAACTGTTTTTT. Encoded protein: CASSSGTGATNEKLFF. Full variable domain (outside the CDR3, taken from reference TRBV9 and TRBJ1-4): DSGVTQTPKHLITATGQRVTLRCSPRSGDLSVYWYQQSLDQGLQFLIQYYNGEERAKGNILERFSAQQFPDLHSELNLSSLELGDSALYFCASSSGTGATNEKLFFGSGTQLSVL.

The chain employs TRBV6-5 and TRBJ1-1; D call uncertain. From germline, CDR1 is MNHEY and CDR2 SVGAGI. Deletions cut 8 bases from V and 1 base from J, with 11 bases between. CDR3 size: 13 residues. The CDR3 bases are TGTGCCAGCCACGGCTGGGCGAACACTGAAGCTTTCTTT. Translation: CASHGWANTEAFF.

The chain has TRBV6-5 and TRBJ2-5; 9 bases are shared with TRBD1. This CDR3 contains 16 residues. CDR1 is MNHEY, CDR2 SVGAGI, per germline. Trimming removed 0 bases from V and 5 bases from J; junction bases left unmatched: 7. The CDR3: CASSYSPGTGLETQYF. In nucleotides, the CDR3 is TGTGCCAGCAGTTACTCGCCCGGGACAGGGCTGGAGACCCAGTACTTC.

This clone was detected once. J is TRBJ1-1 and V is TRBV7-8; TRBD1 aligns across 7 bases. Trimming took 5 bases from V and 3 from J; bases not matched to a gene: 12. This CDR3 comprises 16 residues. Germline V lookup: CDR1 SGHVS, CDR2 FQNEAQ. The CDR3 DNA sequence: TGTGCCAGCAGCCCTCAGACAGGGCCCGTGGACACTGAAGCTTTCTTT. Protein sequence: CASSPQTGPVDTEAFF.

This clone was seen once. The chain is built from TRBV12-5 and TRBJ1-5; D gene ambiguous. Trimming left V 3 bases short and J 2 bases short, with 20 bases between. Germline V lookup: CDR1 LGHNT, CDR2 FRNRAP. The CDR3 is 18 residues long. The CDR3, as DNA: TGTGCTAGTGGTTTTAACCCGGTGGCGGCGGGTGGCAATCAGCCCCAGCATTTT. It is translated as CASGFNPVAAGGNQPQHF.

This clone was recorded a few times. The V call is TRBV7-3, the J call TRBJ1-5; no reliable D call. V gave up 5 bases and J gave up 5 bases, with 10 bases separating them. Germline V lookup: CDR1 SGHTA, CDR2 FQGTGA. The CDR3 is 13 amino acids. CDR3 bases: TGTGCCAGCAGCCAGTCCTCTGATCAGCCCCAGCATTTT. The encoded protein is CASSQSSDQPQHF.

The V and J genes are TRBV2 and TRBJ1-5; TRBD1 might be the D (5 bases). The CDR3 is 14 residues long. Germline V lookup: CDR1 SNHLY, CDR2 FYNNEI. The V and J ends lost 8 bases and 2 bases respectively, with 13 bases between them. CDR3 nucleotide sequence: TGTGCCAGCTGTCTAGGGGCTGGCAATCAGCCCCAGCATTTT. Translating it yields CASCLGAGNQPQHF.

The chain couples TRBV29-1 to TRBJ1-1, with a weak D call TRBD1 (5 bases). This CDR3 spans 13 amino acids. CDR1 SQVTM and CDR2 ANQGSEA come from the germline V gene. The V end was cut by 7 bases, the J end by 1 base, with 13 bases between. CDR3 bases: TGCAGCGCTGAGGGGCAGGGGAACACTGAAGCTTTCTTT. Its protein is CSAEGQGNTEAFF. Full variable domain (remainder filled in from reference TRBV29-1 and TRBJ1-1): SAVISQKPSRDICQRGTSLTIQCQVDSQVTMMFWYRQQPGQSLTLIATANQGSEATYESGFVIDKFPISRPNLTFSTLTVSNMSPEDSSIYLCSAEGQGNTEAFFGQGTRLTVV.

The DNA of the CDR3 is TGTGCCAGCAGTGGTGAGAGGAGGGGTTTGAACACTGAAGCTTTCTTT. Amino acid sequence: CASSGERRGLNTEAFF. The chain uses TRBV2 and TRBJ1-1, with a tentative D call TRBD1 (5 bases). The ends were cut back, 4 bases at V and 0 bases at J, with 15 bases in the middle. CDR3 length equals 16 residues. Germline V gene lookup returns CDR1 SNHLY and CDR2 FYNNEI.

The rearrangement joins TRBV10-3 to TRBJ1-2, with a possible D match to TRBD1 (5 bases). Germline CDR1 ENHRY, CDR2 SYGVKD. The CDR3 consists of 14 residues. With 2 bases removed from V and 4 bases from J, the gap between germline ends came to 11 bases. As DNA, the CDR3 is TGTGCCATCAGTGAGGGCGGGGGTGGCTATGGCTACACCTTC. It translates to CAISEGGGGYGYTF.

The V and J genes are TRBV6-5 and TRBJ2-7; 9 bases are shared with TRBD1. Trimming cost V 5 bases and J 4 bases; bases outside gene matches: 3. Germline lookup yields CDR1 MNHEY and CDR2 SVGAGI. This CDR3 has 13 residues. The chain's CDR3 is CASSKTGGYEQYF. CDR3 DNA: TGTGCCAGCAGTAAGACAGGGGGATACGAGCAGTACTTC.

The chain uses TRBV7-6 and TRBJ2-3, with 12 bases matching TRBD2. CDR1 is SGHVS, CDR2 FNYEAQ, per germline. V lost 5 bases and J lost 2; bases outside the gene matches: 8. The CDR3 is 17 residues long. In DNA form, the CDR3 reads TGTGCCAGCAGCCCTCGACTAGCGGGGGCCCTCACAGATACGCAGTATTTT. Translated: CASSPRLAGALTDTQYF.

The chain has TRBV4-2 and TRBJ1-5; no definite D call. The CDR3 loop spans 15 amino acids. V lost 0 bases, J lost 6 bases, and 12 bases lay in between. The germline V gene has CDR1 LGHNA and CDR2 YNFKEQ. In nucleotides, the CDR3 is TGTGCCAGCAGCCAAGATCAGGCATTGCCTCAGCCCCAGCATTTT. Amino acid sequence: CASSQDQALPQPQHF.

The CDR3: CASSSGRGGYTF. Here the CDR3 DNA reads TGTGCCAGCAGCTCAGGACGGGGTGGCTACACCTTC. The rearrangement links TRBV5-6 to TRBJ1-2; D uncertain. This CDR3 is built from 12 residues. Trimming removed 3 bases at V and 7 bases at J, with 10 bases between. CDR1 and CDR2 (germline): SGHDT, YYEEEE. Full variable domain (remainder filled in from reference TRBV5-6 and TRBJ1-2): DAGVTQSPTHLIKTRGQQVTLRCSPKSGHDTVSWYQQALGQGPQFIFQYYEEEERQRGNFPDRFSGHQFPNYSSELNVNALLLGDSALYLCASSSGRGGYTFGSGTRLTVV.

This chain links TRBV7-9 with TRBJ2-1; 7 bases fit TRBD2. The germline gives CDR1 SEHNR, CDR2 FQNEAQ (reference sequence). With V trimmed by 1 base and J by 9 bases, 9 bases remained unmatched. The CDR3 runs 15 residues. CDR3 in DNA: TGTGCCAGCAGCTTAGTAAGAGCACTAGCGAGTGAGCAGTTCTTC. Protein product: CASSLVRALASEQFF. The full variable domain, with the rest looked up from reference TRBV7-9 and TRBJ2-1, is DTGVSQNPRHKITKRGQNVTFRCDPISEHNRLYWYRQTLGQGPEFLTYFQNEAQLEKSRLLSDRFSAERPKGSFSTLEIQRTEQGDSAMYLCASSLVRALASEQFFGPGTRLTVL.

V gene TRBV7-3 combines with J gene TRBJ2-2, with 9 bases aligning to TRBD2. V shed 5 bases, J shed 0 bases, and the junction held 1 base outside the gene matches. The CDR3 sequence is 15 residues long. The germline CDR1 and CDR2 sequences are SGHTA and FQGTGA. This CDR3 is CASSLAGSNTGELFF. CDR3 in DNA: TGTGCCAGCAGCCTAGCGGGGTCGAACACCGGGGAGCTGTTTTTT. Combining the CDR3 with reference TRBV7-3 and TRBJ2-2 gives the whole variable domain GAGVSQTPSNKVTEKGKYVELRCDPISGHTALYWYRQSLGQGPEFLIYFQGTGAADDSGLPNDRFFAVRPEGSVSTLKIQRTERGDSAVYLCASSLAGSNTGELFFGEGSRLTVL.

This chain uses TRBV5-6 with TRBJ1-4, with TRBD1 identical over 11 bases. The CDR3 loop spans 15 amino acids. Germline CDR1 SGHDT, CDR2 YYEEEE. The J segment lost 8 bases and the V segment lost 4 bases, leaving 7 bases of the junction unmatched. The CDR3 spells CASSPGQGAGEKLFF. CDR3 in DNA: TGTGCCAGCAGCCCCGGACAGGGGGCAGGGGAAAAACTGTTTTTT. The full variable domain, its missing parts supplied by reference TRBV5-6 and TRBJ1-4, is DAGVTQSPTHLIKTRGQQVTLRCSPKSGHDTVSWYQQALGQGPQFIFQYYEEEERQRGNFPDRFSGHQFPNYSSELNVNALLLGDSALYLCASSPGQGAGEKLFFGSGTQLSVL.

V usage is TRBV9 and J usage is TRBJ2-1; 13 bases fit TRBD2. This CDR3 is built from 17 residues. V shed 4 bases and J 2 bases; nucleotides not matched to a gene: 6. The germline CDR1 and CDR2 sequences are SGDLS and YYNGEE. The CDR3 DNA is TGTGCCAGCAGCCAAACAGGGACTAGCGGGGCCTACAATGAGCAGTTCTTC. Its translation: CASSQTGTSGAYNEQFF.

The V call is TRBV28, the J call TRBJ1-5, with 7 bases identical to TRBD1. Trimming removed 2 bases from V and 4 bases from J; junction bases left unmatched: 5. The CDR3 is made up of 15 amino acids. Germline V gives CDR1 MDHEN, CDR2 SYDVKM. Here the CDR3 reads CASSLTGTANQPQHF. The CDR3 nucleotides read TGTGCCAGCAGTTTAACCGGGACAGCTAATCAGCCCCAGCATTTT.

CDR3 in amino acids: CASSQGGQGALAKNIQYF. CDR3 DNA: TGCGCCAGCAGCCAAGGAGGACAGGGGGCGCTGGCCAAAAACATTCAGTACTTC. The V gene is TRBV4-1, the J gene TRBJ2-4; 11 bases match TRBD1. The CDR3 covers 18 residues. Germline CDR1 is MGHRA and CDR2 is YSYEKL. Trimming took 1 base from V and 1 from J; bases not matched to a gene: 6.

The chain employs TRBV6-5 and TRBJ2-2; 7 bases align to TRBD1. The trim removed 5 bases at V and 4 bases at J, leaving 7 bases unmatched. Germline V gene sequence: CDR1 MNHEY, CDR2 SVGAGI. The CDR3 runs 15 residues. CDR3 sequence reads: CASSTDRAGTGELFF. The CDR3 bases are TGTGCCAGCAGTACCGACAGGGCGGGCACCGGGGAGCTGTTTTTT.

The V call is TRBV5-1, the J call TRBJ2-1; possibly TRBD2 for D (5 bases). V was trimmed by 0 bases and J by 5 bases, leaving 6 bases between them. The CDR3 length is 13 residues. CDR1 and CDR2 (germline): SGHRS, YFSETQ. The CDR3 loop reads CASSLDGNNEQFF. Written as DNA, the CDR3 is TGCGCCAGCAGCTTGGACGGGAACAATGAGCAGTTCTTC.

V and J are TRBV20-1 and TRBJ2-2; D uncertain. CDR1 and CDR2 from the germline V gene are DFQATT and SNEGSKA (reference sequence). The CDR3 sequence is 11 residues long. Trimming removed 5 bases from V and 6 bases from J, with 7 bases in between. The CDR3: CSARYAGELFF. The CDR3 DNA sequence: TGCAGTGCTCGGTACGCCGGGGAGCTGTTTTTT.

The chain uses TRBV4-1 and TRBJ2-7, with 11 bases matching TRBD2. The CDR3 runs to 15 residues. Germline lookup yields CDR1 MGHRA and CDR2 YSYEKL. V dropped 4 bases and J dropped 2; count of bases not matched to a gene: 4. The CDR3 loop reads CASSLGTSGPYEQYF. CDR3 bases: TGCGCCAGCAGCCTAGGGACTAGCGGACCCTACGAGCAGTACTTC.

The genes are TRBV2 and TRBJ2-7, with a tentative D call TRBD1 (5 bases). This CDR3 spans 14 amino acids. V was clipped by 4 bases and J by 3 bases, with 13 bases between them. The germline V gene encodes CDR1 SNHLY and CDR2 FYNNEI. CDR3 sequence reads: CASSVRQGFYEQYF. CDR3 sequence (DNA): TGTGCCAGCAGTGTGCGGCAGGGCTTCTACGAGCAGTACTTC. The full variable domain, in which reference TRBV2 and TRBJ2-7 provide the parts outside the CDR3, is EPEVTQTPSHQVTQMGQEVILRCVPISNHLYFYWYRQILGQKVEFLVSFYNNEISEKSEIFDDQFSVERPDGSNFTLKIRSTKLEDSAMYFCASSVRQGFYEQYFGPGTRLTVT.

This clone showed up just a few times. V usage is TRBV6-5 and J usage is TRBJ2-1; 13 bases are shared with TRBD2. The CDR3 is 16 residues long. The germline V gene encodes CDR1 MNHEY and CDR2 SVGAGI. V lost 2 bases to trimming and J lost 9 bases; unmatched junction nucleotides: 7. For the CDR3, the DNA is TGTGCCAGCAGTTACGGGAGGACTAGCGGGGGCAGTGAGCAGTTCTTC. This gives the protein CASSYGRTSGGSEQFF.

J is TRBJ1-5 and V is TRBV27; D call uncertain. V dropped 2 bases and J dropped 0 bases, with 5 bases sitting between them. Per germline, CDR1 MNHEY and CDR2 SMNVEV (reference sequence). This CDR3 region has 14 residues. DNA of the CDR3: TGTGCCAGCAGTTTAATGTATAGCAATCAGCCCCAGCATTTT. It translates to CASSLMYSNQPQHF.

The chain carries TRBV9 and TRBJ2-1; 12 nucleotides line up with TRBD2. Germline V gene data show CDR1 as SGDLS and CDR2 as YYNGEE. With 3 bases clipped from V and 9 bases from J, the junction kept 7 bases outside the gene matches. This CDR3 spans 15 amino acids. This chain's CDR3 is CASSARLAGVGEQFF. CDR3 bases: TGTGCCAGCAGCGCGAGACTAGCGGGGGTAGGTGAGCAGTTCTTC.

V usage is TRBV27 and J usage is TRBJ2-5; 10 nucleotides align to TRBD2. This CDR3 is built from 16 residues. After removal of 1 base from V and 5 bases from J, the junction contained 7 bases not matched to a gene. Germline CDR1 MNHEY, CDR2 SMNVEV (reference sequence). Here the CDR3 DNA reads TGTGCCAGCAGTTTATGGGGGCTAGCGGGGGATGAGACCCAGTACTTC. Amino acids: CASSLWGLAGDETQYF.

The chain links TRBV7-9 to TRBJ1-2, with 7 positions matching TRBD1. Unmatched junction bases numbered 5, after V lost 3 bases and J lost 4 bases. CDR3 length: 14 residues. CDR1 and CDR2 (germline): SEHNR, FQNEAQ (reference sequence). This CDR3 reads CASSFPGQPYGYTF. DNA for the CDR3: TGTGCCAGCAGCTTCCCGGGACAGCCCTATGGCTACACCTTC.

The V gene is TRBV5-1, the J gene TRBJ2-1, with TRBD2 matching over 13 bases. With 2 bases clipped from V and 5 bases from J, the junction kept 7 bases outside the gene matches. The CDR3 runs 17 residues. Germline V gives CDR1 SGHRS, CDR2 YFSETQ. CDR3 amino acids: CASSFGLAGDPNNEQFF. The CDR3 DNA sequence: TGCGCCAGCAGCTTCGGACTAGCGGGAGATCCCAACAATGAGCAGTTCTTC.